Described below is a single T cell receptor (beta chain) sequence and its context. Its antigen is unknown. This entry is derived from a study of T cells in tumors after PD-1 blockade. Study context: Either cemiplimab 350 mg every 2 weeks or pembrolizumab 200 mg every 3 weeks was given. Some patients also took daily vismodegib 150 mg during anti-PD-1 treatment.

Study-level results: Some novel exhausted tumor clones appeared in pre-treatment blood, suggesting peripheral recruitment.

The method was immunoSEQ multiplex PCR; TCRdb's version includes in-frame clones alone and lacks a portion of them. The sample has over 20,000 clones; 65% to 85% are singletons. The CDR3 sequence is 14 residues long. Germline CDR1 and CDR2: MNHEY and SMNVEV (reference sequence). Trimming pared 5 bases from V and 8 bases from J, leaving 16 bases between. The sequence was obtained from a human donor with basal cell carcinoma. The chain recombines TRBV27 with TRBJ2-1; D is perhaps TRBD2 (7 bases). Sequencing used PBMCs, obtained after anti-PD-1 treatment. CDR3 sequence: CASSPGGRPHEQFF. For the CDR3, the DNA is TGTGCCAGCAGTCCCGGGGGGCGTCCCCATGAGCAGTTCTTC.